The TCR beta chain described here comes from a study of cytomegalovirus exposure and HLA in healthy donors. Researchers ran the PCR with 60 Vbeta and 13 Jbeta primers. Repertoires were generated with immunoSEQ multiplex PCR, while TCRdb's copy carries only in-frame clones and drops some. The sample lists around 150,000 clones, around 77% occurring once. This clone came up a few times. Germline V gives CDR1 MNHEY, CDR2 SVGAGI. The CDR3 covers 14 residues. V lost 6 bases and J lost 2; bases outside the gene matches: 6. The chain has TRBV6-5 and TRBJ2-7, with 8 bases matching TRBD2. This receptor was obtained from a man aged 25 to 40 in good health and CMV-seronegative. Sequencing was done on a sample of PBMCs. The CDR3 loop is CASRGSGATYEQYF. CDR3 coding DNA: TGTGCCAGCAGGGGTAGCGGGGCCACCTACGAGCAGTACTTC.